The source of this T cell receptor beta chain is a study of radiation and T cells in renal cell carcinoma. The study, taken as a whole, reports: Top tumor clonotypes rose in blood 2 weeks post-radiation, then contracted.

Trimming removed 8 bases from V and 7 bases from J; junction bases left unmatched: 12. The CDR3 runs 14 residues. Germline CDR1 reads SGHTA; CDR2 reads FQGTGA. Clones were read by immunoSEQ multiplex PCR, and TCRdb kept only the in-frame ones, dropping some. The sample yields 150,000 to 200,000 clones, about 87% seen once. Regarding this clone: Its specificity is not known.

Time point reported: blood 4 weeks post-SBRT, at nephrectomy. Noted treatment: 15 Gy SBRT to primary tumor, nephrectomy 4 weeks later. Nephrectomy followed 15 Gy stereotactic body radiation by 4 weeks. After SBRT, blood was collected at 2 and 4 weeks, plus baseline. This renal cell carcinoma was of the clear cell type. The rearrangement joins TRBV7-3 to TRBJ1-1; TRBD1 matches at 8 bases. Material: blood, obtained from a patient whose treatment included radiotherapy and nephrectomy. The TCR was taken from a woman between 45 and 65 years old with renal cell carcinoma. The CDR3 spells CASGPGQGFGEAFF. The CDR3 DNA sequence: TGTGCCAGCGGGCCAGGACAGGGTTTCGGTGAAGCTTTCTTT.